This TCR beta chain comes out of a study of T cells in Graves' hyperthyroidism and ophthalmopathy. Findings and limits, study-wide: Most expanded thyroid clonotypes above 0.001 also appeared in blood.

Amplified TCR beta CDR3 regions came from RNA transcripts. First-round RT-PCR of the TCR CDR3 relied on the HTBI primer set. TCRdb reprocessed the multiplex PCR reads via MiXCR and lists one record per CDR3 protein. Of over 700,000 distinct CDR3 sequences in the sample, roughly a sixth were seen once. V gave up 4 bases and J gave up 6 bases; unmatched junction bases: 10. The CDR3 sequence is 16 residues long. Per the germline V gene, CDR1 is LNHDA and CDR2 is SQIVND (reference sequence). About this clonotype itself: Its antigen is not known.

The hyperthyroidism patients had all been newly diagnosed, and their disease duration was under 2 months. Their ages ranged from 18 to 65 years. Progressors' blood was drawn at hyperthyroidism diagnosis, before ophthalmopathy symptoms. The specimen sequenced was blood. The origin of this receptor is a woman between 45 and 60 years old with Graves' hyperthyroidism that later progressed to Graves' ophthalmopathy. The J gene is TRBJ2-7, the V gene TRBV19; 12 bases are shared with TRBD1. This CDR3 is CASSNPTGTGGFEQYF. The CDR3 bases are TGTGCCAGTAGTAACCCCACCGGGACAGGGGGCTTCGAGCAGTACTTC.